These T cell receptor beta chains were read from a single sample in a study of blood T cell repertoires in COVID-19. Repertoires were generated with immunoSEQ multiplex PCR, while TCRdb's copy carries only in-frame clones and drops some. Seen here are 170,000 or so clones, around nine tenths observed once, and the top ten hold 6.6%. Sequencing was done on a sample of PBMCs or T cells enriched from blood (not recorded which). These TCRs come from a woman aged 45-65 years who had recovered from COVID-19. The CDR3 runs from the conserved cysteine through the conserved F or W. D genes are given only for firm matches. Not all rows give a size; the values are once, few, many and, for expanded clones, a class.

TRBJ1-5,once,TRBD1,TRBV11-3,TGTGCCAGCAGCTTTAAGAAAGGGGGCCATCAGCCCCAGCATTTT,CASSFKKGGHQPQHF
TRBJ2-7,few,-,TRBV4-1,TGCGCCAGCAGCCAAATTCGGCAGGGAGGAAACTACGAGCAGTACTTC,CASSQIRQGGNYEQYF
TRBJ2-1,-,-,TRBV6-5,TGTGCCAGCTCAGACATTAGCTCCTACAATGAGCAGTTCTTC,CASSDISSYNEQFF
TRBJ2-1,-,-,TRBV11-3,TGTGCCAGCAGCCGAGACACCTTGCGGGTCAATGAGCAGTTCTTC,CASSRDTLRVNEQFF
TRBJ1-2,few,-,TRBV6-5,TGTGCCAGCAGCCGACAGCCTAACTATGGCTACACCTTC,CASSRQPNYGYTF
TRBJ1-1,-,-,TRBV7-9,TGTGCCAGCAGCTATGGGGCCGTCACTGAAGCTTTCTTT,CASSYGAVTEAFF
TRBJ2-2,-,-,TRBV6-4,TGTGCCAGCCAGTCGCCCAGACAGGAGGACACCGGGGAGCTGTTTTTT,CASQSPRQEDTGELFF
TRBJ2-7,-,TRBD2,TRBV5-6,TGTGCCAGCAGCCTAGCGGGGGGGCCGCACGAGCAGTACTTC,CASSLAGGPHEQYF
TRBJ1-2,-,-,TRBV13,TGTGCCAGCAGCCCCAGGACAGCACATGGCTACACCTTC,CASSPRTAHGYTF
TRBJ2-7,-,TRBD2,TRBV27,TGTGCCAGCAGCCAAGGGACTAGCGGATCCGGTCGGTACTTC,CASSQGTSGSGRYF
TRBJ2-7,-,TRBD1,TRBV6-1,TGTGCCAGCAGTGAGGACAGGGTCGCCTACGAGCAGTACTTC,CASSEDRVAYEQYF
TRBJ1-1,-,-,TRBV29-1,TGCAGCGTTTTAAAGACAGGTAGCGCTGAAGCTTTCTTT,CSVLKTGSAEAFF
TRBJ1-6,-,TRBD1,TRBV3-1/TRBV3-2,TGTGCCAGCAGCCCAGTTTTGGCGGGACAGGGGTATTCACCCCTCCACTTT,CASSPVLAGQGYSPLHF
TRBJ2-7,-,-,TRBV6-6,TGTGCCAGCAGTTACTTAATCTCCTACGAGCAGTACTTC,CASSYLISYEQYF
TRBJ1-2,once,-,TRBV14,TGTGCCAGCAGCCAAAAGCCTGACCCGTTCCCGGGTGGCTACACCTTC,CASSQKPDPFPGGYTF
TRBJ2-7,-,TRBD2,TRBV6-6,TGTGCCAGCAGTCCAAACCCCGGGACTAGCGGGGGGTACGAGCAGTACTTC,CASSPNPGTSGGYEQYF
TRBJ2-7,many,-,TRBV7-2,TGTGCCAGCAGCTTGGGCCTGAGCTCCTACGAGCAGTACTTC,CASSLGLSSYEQYF
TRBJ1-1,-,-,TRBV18,TGTGCCAGCTCACCCCGACAGGAGATCGAAGCTTTCTTT,CASSPRQEIEAFF
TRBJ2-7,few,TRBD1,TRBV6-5,TGTGCCAGCAGCAGAACAGGGGCGAACTACGAGCAGTACTTC,CASSRTGANYEQYF
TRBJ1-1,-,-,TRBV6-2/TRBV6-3,TGTGCCAGCAGTTACCCCGGAGGGCTCAACACTGAAGCTTTCTTT,CASSYPGGLNTEAFF
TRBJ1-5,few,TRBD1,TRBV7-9,TGTGCCAGCAGCTTAGCGGGACAGATCAATCAGCCCCAGCATTTT,CASSLAGQINQPQHF
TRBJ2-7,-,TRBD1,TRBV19,TGTGCCAGTAGTGTAGGACAGGGGGCGCGGGAGCAGTACTTC,CASSVGQGAREQYF
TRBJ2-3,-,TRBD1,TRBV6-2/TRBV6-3,TGTGCCAGCAGTTACCCCGGGACAGGGGTCACAGATACGCAGTATTTT,CASSYPGTGVTDTQYF
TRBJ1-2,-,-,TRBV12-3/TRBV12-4,TGTGCCAGCAGTTTAGATCTGGTACTTGGCTACACCTTC,CASSLDLVLGYTF
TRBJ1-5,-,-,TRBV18,TGTGCCAGCTCACCGGGGGGAGGCAATCAGCCCCAGCATTTT,CASSPGGGNQPQHF
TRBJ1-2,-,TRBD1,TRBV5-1,TGCGCCAGCAGTATTTCAGGGGGTAACTATGGCTACACCTTC,CASSISGGNYGYTF
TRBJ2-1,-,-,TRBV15,TGTGCCACCAGCAGATGGAAGGGGGGGGGTGGCAATGAGCAGTTCTTC,CATSRWKGGGGNEQFF
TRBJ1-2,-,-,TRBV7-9,TGTGCCAGCAGCTTAGAGGCCGCAGGCAGCTATGGCTACACCTTC,CASSLEAAGSYGYTF
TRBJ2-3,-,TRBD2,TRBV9,TGTGCCAGCAGCGTAGGGACTAGTATAGGTACGCAGTATTTT,CASSVGTSIGTQYF
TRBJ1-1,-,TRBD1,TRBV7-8,TGTGCCAGCAGCTTAGCCTTACAGGGGGAGGTGGGTCCGGACACTGAAGCTTTCTTT,CASSLALQGEVGPDTEAFF
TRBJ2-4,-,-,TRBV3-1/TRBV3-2,TGTGCCAGCAGCCAAGGACAGGGAGGAAAAAACATTCAGTACTTC,CASSQGQGGKNIQYF
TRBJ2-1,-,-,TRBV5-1,TGCGCCAGCAGCTGGGGCGGCAATGAGCAGTTCTTC,CASSWGGNEQFF
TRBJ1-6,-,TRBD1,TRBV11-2,TGTGCCAGCAGCTTTCAGGGGGTAATAAATTCACCCCTCCACTTT,CASSFQGVINSPLHF
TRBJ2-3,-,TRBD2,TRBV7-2,TGTGCCAGCAGCTCCCGACTAGCGGGGGCCCGCACAGATACGCAGTATTTT,CASSSRLAGARTDTQYF
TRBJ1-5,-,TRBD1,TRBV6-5,TGTGCCAGCAGAGGGACAGGGAGCAATCAGCCCCAGCATTTT,CASRGTGSNQPQHF
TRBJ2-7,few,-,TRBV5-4,TGTGCCAGCAGCTGGCCGGGACTCCCGACCTACGAGCAGTACTTC,CASSWPGLPTYEQYF
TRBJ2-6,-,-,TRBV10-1,TGCGCCAGCAGCGGAGCACGGGACTCTGGGGCCAACGTCCTGACTTTC,CASSGARDSGANVLTF
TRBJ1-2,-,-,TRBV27,TGTGCCAGCAGTCCAGGGTTACGGGATGGCTACACCTTC,CASSPGLRDGYTF
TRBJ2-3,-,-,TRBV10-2,TGCGCCAGCAGTCCTTCCCTAGCCGGCACAGATACGCAGTATTTT,CASSPSLAGTDTQYF
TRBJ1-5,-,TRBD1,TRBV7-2,TGTGCCAGCAGCCTCGGTACCAGGGGGCCCACAGATCAGCCCCAGCATTTT,CASSLGTRGPTDQPQHF
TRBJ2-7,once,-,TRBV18,TGTGCCAGCTCACCACCGACAGCCCTCTACGAGCAGTACTTC,CASSPPTALYEQYF
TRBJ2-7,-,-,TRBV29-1,TGCAGCGTCGGGACACAGGGAAACGAGCAGTACTTC,CSVGTQGNEQYF
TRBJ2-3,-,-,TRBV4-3,TGCGCCAGCAGCCAAGACGGGGAGACCACAGATACGCAGTATTTT,CASSQDGETTDTQYF